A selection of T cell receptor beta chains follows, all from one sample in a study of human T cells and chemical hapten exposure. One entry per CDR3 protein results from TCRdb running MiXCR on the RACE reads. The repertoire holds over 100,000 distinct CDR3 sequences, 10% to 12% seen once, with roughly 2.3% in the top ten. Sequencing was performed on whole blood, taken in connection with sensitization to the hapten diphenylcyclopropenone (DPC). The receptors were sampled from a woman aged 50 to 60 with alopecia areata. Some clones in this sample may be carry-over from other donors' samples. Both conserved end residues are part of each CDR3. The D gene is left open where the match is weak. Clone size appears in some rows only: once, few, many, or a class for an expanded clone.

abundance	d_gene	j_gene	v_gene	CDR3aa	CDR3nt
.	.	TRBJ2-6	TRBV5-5	CASSLDGGSEANVLTF	TGTGCCAGCAGCCTGGATGGGGGCTCTGAGGCCAACGTCCTGACTTTC
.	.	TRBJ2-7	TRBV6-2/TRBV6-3	CASRERRLEQYF	TGTGCCAGCAGGGAGAGAAGGTTGGAGCAGTACTTC
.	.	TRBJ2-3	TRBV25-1	CASSVRASTDTQYF	TGTGCCAGCAGTGTAAGAGCTAGCACAGATACGCAGTATTTT
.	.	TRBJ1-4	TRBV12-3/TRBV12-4	CASSFRMADQNEKLFF	TGTGCCAGCAGTTTCAGAATGGCAGATCAGAATGAAAAACTGTTTTTT
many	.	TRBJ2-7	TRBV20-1	CSAPRREYEQYF	TGCAGTGCCCCCCGGAGGGAGTACGAGCAGTACTTC
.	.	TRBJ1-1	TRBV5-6	CASSGTANTEAFF	TGTGCCAGCAGCGGGACGGCGAACACTGAAGCTTTCTTT
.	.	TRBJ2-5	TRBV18	CASSPPGVETQYF	TGTGCCAGCTCACCACCAGGGGTGGAGACCCAGTACTTC
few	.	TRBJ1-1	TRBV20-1	CSASILGNTEAFF	TGCAGTGCTAGCATCTTGGGAAACACTGAAGCTTTCTTT
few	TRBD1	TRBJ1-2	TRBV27	CASRFGQGVHGYTF	TGTGCCAGCAGATTTGGACAGGGGGTACATGGCTACACCTTC
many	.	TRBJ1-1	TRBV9	CASSVALVNTEAFF	TGTGCCAGCAGCGTAGCTTTGGTGAACACTGAAGCTTTCTTT
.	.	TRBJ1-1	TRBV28	CASSLLTGGGGTEAFF	TGTGCCAGCAGTTTATTGACGGGTGGGGGAGGGACTGAAGCTTTCTTT
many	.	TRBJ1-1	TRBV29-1	CSVRQTNTEAFF	TGCAGCGTCCGACAGACGAACACTGAAGCTTTCTTT
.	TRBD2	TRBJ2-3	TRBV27	CASSLPTSGTDTQYF	TGTGCCAGCAGTTTACCGACTAGCGGCACAGATACGCAGTATTTT
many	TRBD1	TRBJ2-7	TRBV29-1	CSVPSGGYEQYF	TGCAGCGTTCCCTCAGGGGGCTACGAGCAGTACTTC
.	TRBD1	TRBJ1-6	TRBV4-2	CASSQIGQDSSYNSPLHF	TGTGCCAGCAGCCAAATTGGACAGGATAGCTCCTATAATTCACCCCTCCACTTT
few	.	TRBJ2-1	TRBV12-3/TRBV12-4	CASSPEVEQFF	TGTGCCAGCAGCCCTGAAGTTGAGCAGTTCTTC
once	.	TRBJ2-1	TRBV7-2	CASSPDGVPPNEQFF	TGTGCCAGCAGCCCTGATGGTGTCCCACCCAATGAGCAGTTCTTC